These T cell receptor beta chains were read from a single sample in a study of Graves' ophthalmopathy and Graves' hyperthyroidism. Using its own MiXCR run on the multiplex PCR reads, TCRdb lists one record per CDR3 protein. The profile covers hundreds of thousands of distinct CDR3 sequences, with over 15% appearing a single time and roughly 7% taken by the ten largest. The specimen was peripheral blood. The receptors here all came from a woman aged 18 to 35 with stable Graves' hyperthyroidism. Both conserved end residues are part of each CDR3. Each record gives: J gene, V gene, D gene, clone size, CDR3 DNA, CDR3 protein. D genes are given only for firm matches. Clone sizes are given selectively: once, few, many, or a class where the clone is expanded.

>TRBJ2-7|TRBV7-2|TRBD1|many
TGTGCCAGCAGCTTGACTCGGGACAGGGCATACGAGCAGTACTTC
CASSLTRDRAYEQYF
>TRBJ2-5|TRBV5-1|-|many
TGCGCCAGCAGCGCCTTACAGGGTAACGGAGAGACCCAGTACTTC
CASSALQGNGETQYF
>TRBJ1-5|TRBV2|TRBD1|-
TGTGCCATTTCGACAGGGTATAGCAATCAGCCCCAGCATTTC
CAISTGYSNQPQHF
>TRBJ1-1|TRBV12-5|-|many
TGTGCTAGTGGGATGGGAGGGGGATGGACTGAAGCTTTCTTT
CASGMGGGWTEAFF
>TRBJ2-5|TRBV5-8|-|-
TGTGCCGACTCCGGGACGGAAGTCCAAGAGACCCAGTACTTC
CADSGTEVQETQYF
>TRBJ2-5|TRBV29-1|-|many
TGCAGCTCGCTGACACCCGCCGGATCGGAGACCCAGTACTTC
CSSLTPAGSETQYF
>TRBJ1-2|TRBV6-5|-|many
TGTGCCAGCAGTATTAGACAGAACTATGGCTACACCTTC
CASSIRQNYGYTF
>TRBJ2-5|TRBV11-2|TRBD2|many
TGTGCCAGCAGCTTTTCCCTAGCGGGGGTGGAGACCCAGTACTTC
CASSFSLAGVETQYF
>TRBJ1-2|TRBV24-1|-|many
TGTGCCACCAAGTACTATGGCTACACCTTC
CATKYYGYTF
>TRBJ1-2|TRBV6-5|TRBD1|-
TGTGCCAGCAGTTACTCGTGGACAGGGGTAGATGGCTACACCTTC
CASSYSWTGVDGYTF
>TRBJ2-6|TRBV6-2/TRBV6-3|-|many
TGTGCCAGCAGTTACCCCCGGACTCTTACTTCTGGGGCCAACGTCCTGACTTTC
CASSYPRTLTSGANVLTF
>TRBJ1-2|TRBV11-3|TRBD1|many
TGTGCCAGCAGCGCTACTCCAGGGGGTGGCTACACCTTC
CASSATPGGGYTF
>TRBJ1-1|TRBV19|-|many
TGTGCCAGTAGCCTCCTTTCACCGGGACGGGGGATGAACACTGAAGCTTTCTTT
CASSLLSPGRGMNTEAFF
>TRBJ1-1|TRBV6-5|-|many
TGTGCCAGCAGTTACCCAGGGTGGTGGACTGAAGCTTTCTTT
CASSYPGWWTEAFF
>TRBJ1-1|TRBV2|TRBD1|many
TGTGCCAGCAGTGGGGGACAGGGGGCGAGGAACACTGAAGCTTTCTTT
CASSGGQGARNTEAFF
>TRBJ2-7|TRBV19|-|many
TGTGCCAGTAGGCCCCTAGCAGGCAGCGAGCAGTACTTC
CASRPLAGSEQYF
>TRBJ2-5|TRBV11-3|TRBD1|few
TGTGCCAGCAGCGTGGGACAGGGGAGAGAGACCCAGTACTTC
CASSVGQGRETQYF
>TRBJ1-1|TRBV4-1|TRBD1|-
TGCGCCAGCAGCCAAGTCAGGGGGGGTGTGTCGGCTTTCTTT
CASSQVRGGVSAFF
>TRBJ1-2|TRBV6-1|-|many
TGTGCCAGCAGTCCCAGGGGCTATGGCTACACCTTC
CASSPRGYGYTF
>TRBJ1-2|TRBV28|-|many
TGTGCCAGCAGTTTTATCGGAGGGAGGGGGAAATCGAACTATGGCTACACCTTC
CASSFIGGRGKSNYGYTF
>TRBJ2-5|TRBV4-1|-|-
TGCGCCAGTCCCGGGGGTGTGGGAATTGAAGAGACCCAGTACTTC
CASPGGVGIEETQYF
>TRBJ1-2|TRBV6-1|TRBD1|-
TGTGCCAGCAGAATTAACAGGGGGGTAGACTATGGCTACACCTTC
CASRINRGVDYGYTF
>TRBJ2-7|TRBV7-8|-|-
TGTGCCAGCAGACCCGACATGGTCTACGAGCAGTACTTC
CASRPDMVYEQYF
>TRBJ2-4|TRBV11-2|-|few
TGTGCCAGCAGCTTAGGCAGTGTCCTAAAAAACATTCAGTACTTC
CASSLGSVLKNIQYF
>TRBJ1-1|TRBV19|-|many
TGTGCCAGTAGTAACCTCGGTGGGGGCTGGGGGGAGAACACTGAAGCTTTCTTT
CASSNLGGGWGENTEAFF
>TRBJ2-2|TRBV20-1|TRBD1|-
TGCAGTGCGATTTACAGGGGCGCTAACACCGGGGAGCTGTTTTTT
CSAIYRGANTGELFF
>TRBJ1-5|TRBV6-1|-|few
TGTGCCGGCAACCCGTGGGCTGGCAATCAGCCCCAGCATTTT
CAGNPWAGNQPQHF
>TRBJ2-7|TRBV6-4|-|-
TGTGCCAGCAGTTCAGACCGCCGGTACGAGCAGTACTTC
CASSSDRRYEQYF
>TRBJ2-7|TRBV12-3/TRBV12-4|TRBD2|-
TGTGCCAGCAGGGGGACTAGCGGGAGCTCGCGGGAGCAGTACTTC
CASRGTSGSSREQYF
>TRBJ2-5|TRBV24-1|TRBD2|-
TGTGCCACCAGTGAGGCTCGCGCTAGCGGACAAGAGACCCAGTACTTC
CATSEARASGQETQYF
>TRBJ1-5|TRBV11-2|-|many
TGTGCCAGCAGCTTAGGGGGCAGGCCTAGGGAGCCCCAGCATTTT
CASSLGGRPREPQHF
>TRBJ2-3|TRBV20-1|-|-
TGCAGTGCCATCCGACCTAGCACAGATACGCAGTATTTT
CSAIRPSTDTQYF
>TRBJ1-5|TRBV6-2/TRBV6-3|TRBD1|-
TGTGCCAGCAGGGGGAGCGGACAGGGGGCGCCCGGCAATCAGCCCCAGCATTTT
CASRGSGQGAPGNQPQHF
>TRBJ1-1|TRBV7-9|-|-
TGTGCCAGCAGCGAGGCGCCCGGACCTGAAGCTTTCTTT
CASSEAPGPEAFF
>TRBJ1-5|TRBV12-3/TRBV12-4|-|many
TGTGCCAGCAGCGCCAATGGACAGATGAATCAGCCCCAGCATTTT
CASSANGQMNQPQHF
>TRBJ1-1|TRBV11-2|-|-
TGTGCCAGCAGCCCAACTTACTCTGAAGCTTTCTTT
CASSPTYSEAFF
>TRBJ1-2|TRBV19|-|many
TGTGCCAGTAGTCGGGGCTTCCCTGTTTATGGCTACACCTTC
CASSRGFPVYGYTF
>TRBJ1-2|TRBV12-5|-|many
TGTGCTAGTGGTTTGGTAGTGGTAACAGGCTATGGCTACACCTTC
CASGLVVVTGYGYTF
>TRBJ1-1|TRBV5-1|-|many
TGCGCCAGCAGCTTGCAGGGTATGGACGCTTTCTTT
CASSLQGMDAFF
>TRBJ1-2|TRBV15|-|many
TGTGCCACCAGCAGAGCCGGGGTAAATGGCTACACCTTC
CATSRAGVNGYTF
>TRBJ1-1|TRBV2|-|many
TGTGCCAGCAGTGTTAATCCGGGGAGCACTGAAGCTTTCTTT
CASSVNPGSTEAFF